This TCR beta chain was obtained from a study of control samples from healthy donors and cancer patients. The method was immunoSEQ multiplex PCR; TCRdb's version includes in-frame clones alone and lacks a portion of them. The sample lists approximately 90,000 clones; less than 90% were seen once. Per the germline V gene, CDR1 is SGHTA and CDR2 is FQGNSA. The V and J ends lost 3 bases and 2 bases respectively, with 15 bases between them. CDR3 length: 16 residues. The specimen sequenced was blood. This TCR came from a woman between 65 and 79 years old in good health. The chain couples TRBV7-2 to TRBJ2-3; maybe TRBD2 (6 bases). The CDR3 sequence is CASSFGRGPYTDTQYF. DNA of the CDR3: TGTGCCAGCAGCTTCGGGCGGGGCCCCTACACAGATACGCAGTATTTT. Complete variable domain (other parts from reference TRBV7-2 and TRBJ2-3): GAGVSQSPSNKVTEKGKDVELRCDPISGHTALYWYRQSLGQGLEFLIYFQGNSAPDKSGLPSDRFSAERTGGSVSTLTIQRTQQEDSAVYLCASSFGRGPYTDTQYFGPGTRLTVL.